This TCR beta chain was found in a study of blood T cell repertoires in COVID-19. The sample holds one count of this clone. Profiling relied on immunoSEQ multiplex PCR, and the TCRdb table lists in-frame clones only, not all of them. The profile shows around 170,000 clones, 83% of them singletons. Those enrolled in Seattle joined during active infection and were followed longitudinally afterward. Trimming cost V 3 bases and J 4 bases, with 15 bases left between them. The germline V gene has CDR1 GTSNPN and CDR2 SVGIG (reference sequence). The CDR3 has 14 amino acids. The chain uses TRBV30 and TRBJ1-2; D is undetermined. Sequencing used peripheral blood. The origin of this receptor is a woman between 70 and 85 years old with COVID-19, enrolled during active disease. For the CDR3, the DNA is TGTGCCTGGAGCCCCCTCTCGGGATTCTATGGCTACACCTTC. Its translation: CAWSPLSGFYGYTF.